This TCR beta chain stems from a study of blood T cells in healthy people across ages (dated by TCRdb to 2015 to 2017). Background on the whole study: Template switching captured roughly one uniquely barcoded TCR beta cDNA molecule per two T cells in model experiments. For two donors (one aged 18 to 29 and one aged 80 or older), the study analyzed two additional independent replicas of 1 million unique cDNA reads from the same blood draw. To avoid experimental bias, donors of different ages were randomly spread across the sequencing lanes. Four age groups were formed from the donors: young (average about 17 years), middle-aged (approximately 42), aged (approximately 60) and long-lived (approximately 80). To track age-related changes in TCR beta repertoire diversity, the study relied on deep sequencing normalized with unique cDNA molecular identifiers.

Results and caveats for the whole study, not just this receptor: Estimates of total diversity based on one million sequenced T cells were considered lower bounds and underestimates. The CMV infection status of donors was not known, potentially confounding age-related changes in expanded clonotypes. As age increased, observed TCR beta diversity per million T cells dropped in a roughly linear way, and a significant reduction was already evident by age 40. The long-lived group showed more naive CD4+ T cells, fewer expanded clones and increased TCR diversity than the aged group, suggesting age selection. Bulk unsorted PBMC profiling prevented conclusive comparison of naive and antigen-experienced compartments. A strong correlation was found between observed TCR beta diversity and the percentage of naive T cells measured by flow cytometry.

At the junction V is shortened by 7 bases and J by 5 bases, with 14 bases in between. The germline V gene provides CDR1 WSHSY and CDR2 SAAADI. The CDR3 holds 13 amino acids from the cysteine to the phenylalanine. Of the read, only the CDR3 DNA is kept; its 39 bases are in frame from base 1. Libraries were constructed by 5' RACE. Sequencing was carried out with an Illumina HiSeq 2500. A second 7 to 11 cycle PCR used a sample-barcoded 5' primer and a J-beta primer mix. Each TCR beta cDNA molecule received a unique molecular identifier from a template-switch 5' adaptor carrying 12 random nucleotides. Each sample yielded at least 2.5 million CDR3-containing paired-end reads. All of the RNA was converted into first-strand cDNA using the Mint cDNA synthesis kit, with a TRBC-specific oligonucleotide serving as the primer. All cDNA was treated with uracil-DNA glycosylase and then went through a first 18-cycle PCR with the universal primers M1SS and BC2_uni_R. The published analysis was carried out like this. Each sample was normalized by randomly selecting 1 million high-quality reads, each carrying a distinct molecular identifier. Reads sharing molecular identifiers were discarded rather than binned into consensus sequences. CDR3 identification, clonotype clustering and error correction used MiTCR with a Q25 quality threshold and the strictest error-elimination algorithm. A nonparametric unseen species model with Euler transformation was used to estimate a lower bound on total TCR beta diversity. TCRdb trimmed the raw reads at Q25, called clones with MiXCR and kept productive beta chains. Duplicate CDR3 protein sequences are folded into a single record with the most common DNA and genes. The V and J calls and clone size come from TCRdb's table, not from the authors' own analysis. The sample table holds nearly 1 million distinct CDR3 sequences, of which just over 50% were seen once. The ten biggest clones cover over 20% of the sample.

A remark on this clonotype: Its recognized antigen is unknown. Base qualities are not at hand, and no much larger clone is one base apart.

Donors were 35 to 40 systemically healthy Caucasian individuals from Russia aged roughly 6 to 100 years. Each donor gave around 9 milliliters of peripheral blood, collected into EDTA-treated Vacutainer tubes. Ficoll-Paque density-gradient centrifugation was used to isolate PBMCs, with at least 6.5 million per sample. Trizol reagent was used to extract total RNA from the PBMCs, yielding at least 5 micrograms per sample. Naive CD45RAhigh/CD27high T cell percentages were measured by flow cytometry on a PBMC aliquot from every donor. The TCR was taken from a woman aged 55-70 years in good health. Sequencing was carried out using blood. The rearrangement joined TRBV10-2 to TRBJ2-5; TRBD1 is a possible D gene, resting on 5 matching bases. The CDR3 corresponds to CASKGAWIETQYF. Read as DNA, the sequence is TGCGCCAGCAAAGGGGCATGGATCGAGACCCAGTACTTC.